The 6 T cell receptor beta chains given below trace back to one sample, sequenced in a study of vaccination and CD4 T cells after COVID-19. These receptors are not linked to any known antigen. Sequenced with the Oncomine TCR Beta short-read assay was DNA taken from cultured CD4+ T cells. MiXCR, applied by TCRdb to the PCR reads, yields one record per CDR3 protein. This sample yields tens of thousands of distinct CDR3 sequences, of which about 68% are seen a single time; about 4% belongs to the top ten. Specified treatment: roughly 10-day PBMC culture with coronavirus spike peptide pools or control peptides (ViraFEST assay). The sequenced sample was CD4+ T cells from blood, cultured in vitro. Receptors were obtained from a human donor who had recovered from COVID-19.

CDR3 loop: CASSPGRATGELFF. CDR3 DNA sequence: TGTGCCAGCAGCCCAGGCAGGGCCACCGGGGAGCTGTTTTTT. This chain connects TRBV7-2 to TRBJ2-2; the D gene is possibly TRBD1 (5 bases). V was pared by 5 bases and J by 4 bases, with 11 bases between. This CDR3 region has 14 residues. The germline V gene encodes CDR1 SGHTA and CDR2 FQGNSA.

This clonotype was observed a handful of times. The chain uses TRBV6-1 and TRBJ1-1; D is perhaps TRBD1 (6 bases). This CDR3 has 13 residues. Looked up from germline, CDR1 is MNHNS and CDR2 is SASEGT. Trimming took 8 bases from V and 8 from J, leaving 18 bases between them. CDR3 sequence: CASETPLQGEAFF. Here the CDR3 DNA reads TGTGCCAGCGAGACCCCCTTACAGGGAGAAGCTTTCTTT.

This clonotype has just a few counts. V usage is TRBV6-2 or TRBV6-3 and J usage is TRBJ1-5; TRBD1 aligns across 10 bases. Germline V CDR1 and CDR2: MNHEY, SVGEGT. J was trimmed by 3 bases and V by 2 bases; bases with no gene match: 10. The CDR3 consists of 18 residues. CDR3 residues: CASSYPSGQGTINQPQHF. For the CDR3, the DNA is TGTGCCAGCAGTTACCCTTCGGGACAGGGGACCATCAATCAGCCCCAGCATTTT.

V gene TRBV20-1 combines with J gene TRBJ2-3, with TRBD2 identical over 10 bases. V shed 7 bases and J 1 base; nucleotides not matched to a gene: 8. Per germline, CDR1 DFQATT and CDR2 SNEGSKA (reference sequence). CDR3 size: 15 residues. This CDR3 reads CSDVCSGRGTDTQYF. The DNA of the CDR3 is TGCAGTGACGTATGCAGCGGGAGGGGCACAGATACGCAGTATTTT.

This sequence joins TRBV11-3 and TRBJ2-5, with D unresolved. Germline V gene lookup returns CDR1 SGHNT and CDR2 YENEEA. V dropped 5 bases and J dropped 5 bases, with 15 bases sitting between them. This CDR3 is built from 14 residues. CDR3 residues: CASSPTGFQETQYF. In nucleotides, the CDR3 is TGTGCCAGCAGCCCAACCGGCTTTCAGGAGACCCAGTACTTC.

The chain is built from TRBV2 and TRBJ2-1, with 8 bases identical to TRBD2. The trim removed 11 bases at V and 4 bases at J, leaving 7 bases unmatched. The CDR3 is 13 amino acids. CDR1 is SNHLY and CDR2 is FYNNEI in the germline V gene. This chain's CDR3 is CAGTLAEYNEQFF. The CDR3 DNA is TGTGCCGGCACACTAGCGGAGTACAATGAGCAGTTCTTC.